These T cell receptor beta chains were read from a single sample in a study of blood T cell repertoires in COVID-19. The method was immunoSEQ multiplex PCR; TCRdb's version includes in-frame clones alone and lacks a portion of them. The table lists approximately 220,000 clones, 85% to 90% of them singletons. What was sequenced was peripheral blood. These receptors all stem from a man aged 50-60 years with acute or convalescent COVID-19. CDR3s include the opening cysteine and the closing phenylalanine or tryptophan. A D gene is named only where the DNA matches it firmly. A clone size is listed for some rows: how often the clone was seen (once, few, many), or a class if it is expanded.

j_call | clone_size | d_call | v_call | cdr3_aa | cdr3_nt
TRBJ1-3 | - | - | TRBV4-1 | CASSQVGTGRRNTIYF | TGCGCCAGCAGCCAAGTAGGCACAGGGAGAAGAAACACCATATATTTT
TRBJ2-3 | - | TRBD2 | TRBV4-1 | CASSQDPPRGDTSTDTQYF | TGCGCCAGCAGCCAAGATCCACCGCGGGGGGATACTAGCACAGATACGCAGTATTTT
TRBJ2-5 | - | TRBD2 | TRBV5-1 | CASSPRNVLGTGGTQYF | TGCGCCAGCAGCCCCCGCAACGTTTTGGGGACGGGGGGGACCCAGTACTTC
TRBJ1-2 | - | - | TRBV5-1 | CASSEGHTTNYGYTF | TGCGCCAGCAGCGAGGGACACACTACTAACTATGGCTACACCTTC
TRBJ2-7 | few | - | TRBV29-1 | CSVIRASYEQYF | TGCAGCGTTATCAGGGCCTCATACGAGCAGTACTTC
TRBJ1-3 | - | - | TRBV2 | CASSELYGTGNTIYF | TGTGCCAGCAGTGAATTATACGGTACTGGAAACACCATATATTTT
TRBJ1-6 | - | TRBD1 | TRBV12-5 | CASGLVQGPNSPLHF | TGTGCTAGTGGTTTGGTACAGGGGCCAAATTCACCCCTCCACTTT
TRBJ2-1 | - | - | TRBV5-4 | CASSLQYEQFF | TGTGCCAGCAGCTTGCAGTATGAGCAGTTCTTC
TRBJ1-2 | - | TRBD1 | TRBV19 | CASSIGTGASRVGYTF | TGTGCCAGTAGTATAGGGACAGGGGCTTCACGGGTTGGCTACACCTTC
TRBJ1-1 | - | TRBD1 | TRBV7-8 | CASSLTGTGKNTEAFF | TGTGCCAGCAGCCTAACCGGGACAGGGAAGAACACTGAAGCTTTCTTT
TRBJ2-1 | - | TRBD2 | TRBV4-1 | CASSRLGAGDLNNEQFF | TGCGCCAGCAGCCGACTTGGGGCGGGGGACCTAAACAATGAGCAGTTCTTC
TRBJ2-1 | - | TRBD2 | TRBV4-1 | CASSQTGGHYNEQFF | TGCGCCAGCAGCCAGACGGGGGGTCACTACAATGAGCAGTTCTTC
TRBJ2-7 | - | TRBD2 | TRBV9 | CASSVGSSGGPPYYEQYF | TGTGCCAGCAGCGTAGGATCCAGCGGGGGGCCCCCCTACTACGAGCAGTACTTC
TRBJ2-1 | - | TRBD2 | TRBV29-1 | CSVEAPGLAGVYEQFF | TGCAGCGTTGAAGCACCCGGACTAGCGGGGGTTTATGAGCAGTTCTTC
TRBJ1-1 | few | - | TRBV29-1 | CSVRTATNTEAFF | TGCAGCGTCCGGACAGCGACTAACACTGAAGCTTTCTTT
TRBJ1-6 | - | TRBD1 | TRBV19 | CASSTPPGQGGYNSPLHF | TGTGCCAGTAGTACACCACCGGGACAGGGTGGCTATAATTCACCCCTCCACTTT